This T cell receptor (beta chain) was identified during a study of tumor and adjacent non-tumor tissue in lung cancer. Study at large: Stage I to III disease affected 9 to 10 men and 5 women aged about 31 to 76.

This sample's RNA came from whole unsorted tissue. A modified ARM-PCR protocol with three rounds of nested PCR amplified TCRbeta. TCRdb re-called the multiplex PCR reads through MiXCR, storing one row per CDR3 protein. Among 84,000 or so distinct CDR3 sequences listed, about 61% were seen once. The study, taken as a whole, reports: Significantly higher TCR diversity was found in tumor than normal lung. Normal lung showed higher cumulative top 100 clone frequency than tumor.

The CDR3 is made up of 15 amino acids. Germline assignment: CDR1 MDHEN and CDR2 SYDVKM. For this clonotype: Its antigen is still unknown. At one end, the junction sequence differs from germline, possibly due to a read error.

The sample consisted of lung tumor tissue. The source of this sequence is a man in his 70s with non-small cell lung cancer. The rearrangement joins TRBV28 to TRBJ1-3; D possibly corresponds to TRBD1 (5 bases). CDR3 bases: TGTGCCGGCAGTTTCAAGGGGATGCCTGGAAACACCATATATTTT. It specifies CAGSFKGMPGNTIYF. The variable domain in full, with the rest retrieved from reference TRBV28 and TRBJ1-3, is DVKVTQSSRYLVKRTGEKVFLECVQDMDHENMFWYRQDPGLGLRLIYFSYDVKMKEKGDIPEGYSVSREKKERFSLILESASTNQTSMYLCAGSFKGMPGNTIYFGEGSWLTVV.